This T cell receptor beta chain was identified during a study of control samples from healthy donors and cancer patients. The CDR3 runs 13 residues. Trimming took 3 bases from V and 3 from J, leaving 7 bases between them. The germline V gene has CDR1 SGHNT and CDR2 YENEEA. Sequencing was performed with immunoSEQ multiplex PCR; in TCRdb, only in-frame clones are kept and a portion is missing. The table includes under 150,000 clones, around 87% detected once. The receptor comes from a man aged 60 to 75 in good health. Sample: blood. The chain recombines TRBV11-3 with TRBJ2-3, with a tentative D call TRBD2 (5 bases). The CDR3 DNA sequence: TGTGCCAGCAGCTTGAGGGAGACAGATACGCAGTATTTT. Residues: CASSLRETDTQYF.